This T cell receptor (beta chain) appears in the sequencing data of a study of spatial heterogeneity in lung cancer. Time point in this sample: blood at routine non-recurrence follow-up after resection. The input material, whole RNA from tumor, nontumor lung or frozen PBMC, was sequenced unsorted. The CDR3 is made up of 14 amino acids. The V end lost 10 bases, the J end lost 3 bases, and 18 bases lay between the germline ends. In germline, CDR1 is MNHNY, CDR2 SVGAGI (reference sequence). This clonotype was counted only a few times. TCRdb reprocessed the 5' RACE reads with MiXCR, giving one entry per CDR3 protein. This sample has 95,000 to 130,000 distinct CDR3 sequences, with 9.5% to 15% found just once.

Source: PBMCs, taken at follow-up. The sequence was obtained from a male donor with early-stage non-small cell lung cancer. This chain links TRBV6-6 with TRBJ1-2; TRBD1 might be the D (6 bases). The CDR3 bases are TGTGCCACCCGCGACGGGGGGCAAGACTATGGCTACACCTTC. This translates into CATRDGGQDYGYTF.